Following are 23 T cell receptor beta chains from one sample sequenced in a study of OX40 agonist ivuxolimab in advanced cancers. This table comes from immunoSEQ multiplex PCR, and its TCRdb copy is limited to in-frame clones, with some not included. Of around 79,000 clones listed, roughly 90% are singletons. Source: CD4+ or CD8+ T cells sorted from blood, taken in a trial of the OX40 agonist ivuxolimab. The receptors were sampled from an adult with an advanced solid tumor such as melanoma, head and neck, liver or kidney cancer.

The chain employs TRBV7-6 and TRBJ2-3, with D possibly being TRBD2 (6 bases). The CDR3 loop spans 16 amino acids. Germline-derived CDR1 and CDR2 are SGHVS and FNYEAQ. V shed 0 bases and J shed 2 bases, with 12 bases lying between them. In DNA, the CDR3 is TGTGCCAGCAGCTTAGCGTGGGGGGACCACACAGATACGCAGTATTTT. It specifies CASSLAWGDHTDTQYF.

V usage is TRBV7-3 and J usage is TRBJ1-6; D uncertain. V lost 0 bases, J lost 7 bases, and 10 bases lay in between. The CDR3 loop spans 15 amino acids. In germline, CDR1 is SGHTA, CDR2 FQGTGA. The CDR3 DNA reads TGTGCCAGCAGCTTAACATCGGGGAGCAATTCACCCCTCCACTTT. Translated: CASSLTSGSNSPLHF.

The J gene is TRBJ1-5, the V gene TRBV19; 8 bases line up with TRBD1. CDR1 is LNHDA and CDR2 is SQIVND in the germline V gene (reference sequence). CDR3 length equals 14 residues. Germline trimming cut 5 bases from V and 2 bases from J; bases unmatched to any gene: 2. CDR3 DNA sequence: TGTGCCAGTAGTTGGGGACAGGGCAATCAGCCCCAGCATTTT. This sequence encodes CASSWGQGNQPQHF.

The rearrangement uses TRBV5-1 and TRBJ2-7, with D tentatively TRBD1 or TRBD2 (5 bases each). Trimming left V 3 bases short and J 5 bases short, with 6 bases between. The V gene's germline CDR1 is SGHRS and CDR2 YFSETQ. This CDR3 contains 11 residues. The CDR3 spells CASSSGHEQYF. CDR3 nucleotides: TGCGCCAGCAGCTCGGGACACGAGCAGTACTTC.

The chain links TRBV6-5 to TRBJ2-1, with a weak D call TRBD1 (6 bases). There are 12 residues in the CDR3. CDR1 MNHEY and CDR2 SVGAGI come from the germline V gene. V was cut by 8 bases and J by 5 bases, with 10 bases left in between. The CDR3 DNA is TGTGCCAGCGCAGGGGCCGACAATGAGCAGTTCTTC. Protein sequence: CASAGADNEQFF.

The V gene is TRBV4-1, the J gene TRBJ2-7, with 9 bases aligning to TRBD2. CDR1 MGHRA and CDR2 YSYEKL come from the germline V gene. Unmatched junction bases numbered 7, after V lost 2 bases and J lost 2 bases. This CDR3 contains 16 residues. The CDR3 DNA follows: TGCGCCAGCAGCCAAATCACGGGCGGGGGGGCCTACGAGCAGTACTTC. It translates to CASSQITGGGAYEQYF.

The rearrangement uses TRBV7-3 and TRBJ2-1, with 8 bases matching TRBD1. The CDR3 runs to 15 residues. CDR1 is SGHTA and CDR2 is FQGTGA in the germline V gene. J gave up 0 bases and V 5 bases, and 3 bases lay outside the gene matches. The CDR3 is CASSATGGSYNEQFF. The CDR3, as DNA: TGTGCCAGCAGCGCCACAGGGGGCTCCTACAATGAGCAGTTCTTC.

The chain is built from TRBV6-1 and TRBJ2-7, with D unclear. V lost 1 base to trimming and J lost 3 bases, with 16 bases between them. This CDR3 has 16 amino acids. Per the germline V gene, CDR1 is MNHNS and CDR2 is SASEGT. CDR3 coding DNA: TGTGCCAGCAGTGAAGAAAGGGTCCCCTTTGGCTACGAGCAGTACTTC. Encoded protein: CASSEERVPFGYEQYF.

This sequence joins TRBV6-5 and TRBJ2-5; possible D gene TRBD1, 5 bases. The CDR3 extends over 15 amino acids. Trimming took 5 bases from V and 5 from J, leaving 18 bases between them. From germline, CDR1 is MNHEY and CDR2 SVGAGI. CDR3 coding DNA: TGTGCCAGCAGTCAGCTCACAGGTCCGAGGGAGACCCAGTACTTC. Protein product: CASSQLTGPRETQYF.

The genes are TRBV13 and TRBJ1-1; D not certain. Germline CDR1 PRHDT, CDR2 FYEKMQ (reference sequence). CDR3 length equals 13 residues. With 1 base removed from V and 1 base from J, the gap between germline ends came to 4 bases. CDR3 residues: CASSLDRNTEAFF. The CDR3 DNA follows: TGTGCCAGCAGCTTAGATCGGAACACTGAAGCTTTCTTT.

The genes are TRBV27 and TRBJ2-3, with 11 bases matching TRBD2. This CDR3 is built from 16 residues. In germline, CDR1 is MNHEY, CDR2 SMNVEV (reference sequence). V was clipped by 5 bases and J by 1 base; unmatched bases: 5. The CDR3 reads CASSLLGLAGTDTQYF. The DNA of the CDR3 is TGTGCCAGCAGTCTTTTGGGACTAGCGGGCACAGATACGCAGTATTTT.

The V and J genes are TRBV7-2 and TRBJ2-7; maybe TRBD2 (5 bases). Deletions cut 1 base from V and 1 base from J, with 8 bases between. The CDR3 contains 14 residues. Germline-derived CDR1 and CDR2 are SGHTA and FQGNSA. In nucleotides, the CDR3 is TGTGCCAGCAGCTTAGGAGGGCTTTCCTACGAGCAGTACTTC. This codes for CASSLGGLSYEQYF.

This clone was found once. This CDR3 reads CATGDGSWPQHF. The CDR3 DNA follows: TGTGCCACCGGGGACGGGTCGTGGCCCCAGCATTTT. The chain uses TRBV15 and TRBJ1-5, with a tentative D call TRBD1 (5 bases). Per the germline V gene, CDR1 is LNHNV and CDR2 is YYDKDF (reference sequence). The V gene lost 8 bases and the J gene lost 9 bases, with 14 bases spanning the gap. There are 12 residues in the CDR3.

The chain combines TRBV5-1 with TRBJ2-5, with 10 bases matching TRBD1. CDR3 length: 15 amino acids. Germline loops: CDR1 SGHRS, CDR2 YFSETQ. The trim removed 4 bases at V and 4 bases at J, leaving 7 bases unmatched. Here the CDR3 reads CASSKGQGLGETQYF. CDR3 DNA: TGCGCCAGCAGCAAGGGACAGGGGTTGGGAGAGACCCAGTACTTC. Full variable domain (outside the CDR3, taken from reference TRBV5-1 and TRBJ2-5): KAGVTQTPRYLIKTRGQQVTLSCSPISGHRSVSWYQQTPGQGLQFLFEYFSETQRNKGNFPGRFSGRQFSNSRSEMNVSTLELGDSALYLCASSKGQGLGETQYFGPGTRLLVL.

This chain joins TRBV13 and TRBJ2-3; TRBD1 matches 10 bases. The CDR3 has 16 residues. Trimming took 4 bases from V and 5 from J; bases not matched to a gene: 9. In germline, CDR1 is PRHDT, CDR2 FYEKMQ (reference sequence). CDR3: CASSSRDRGYLDTQYF. The CDR3 DNA follows: TGTGCCAGCAGCTCACGGGACAGGGGTTACTTAGATACGCAGTATTTT.

A single count supports this clone. The chain combines TRBV10-1 with TRBJ2-2, with D perhaps TRBD2 (5 bases). This CDR3 spans 16 amino acids. V was cut by 4 bases and J by 5 bases, with 17 bases left in between. Germline V gene lookup returns CDR1 WNHNN and CDR2 SYGVQD (reference sequence). In DNA, the CDR3 is TGCGCCAGCAGTGGCCGAGGGCCCGATGGAACCGGGGAGCTGTTTTTT. Its protein product is CASSGRGPDGTGELFF.

J is TRBJ2-7 and V is TRBV6-4; D gene ambiguous. V gave up 4 bases and J gave up 2 bases, with 15 bases separating them. This CDR3 has 15 amino acids. CDR1 and CDR2 (germline): MRHNA, SNTAGT. The CDR3 sequence is CASSGRRSEPYEQYF. The CDR3 DNA reads as TGTGCCAGCAGTGGTCGAAGGAGCGAACCCTACGAGCAGTACTTC.

The genes are TRBV7-8 and TRBJ2-1; 13 bases agree with TRBD2. The CDR3 has 18 amino acids. V shed 1 base, J shed 0 bases, and the junction held 3 bases outside the gene matches. Germline lookup yields CDR1 SGHVS and CDR2 FQNEAQ. The CDR3 nucleotides are TGTGCCAGCAGCTTAGGACTAGCGGGGGGAACCTCCTACAATGAGCAGTTCTTC. Its protein product is CASSLGLAGGTSYNEQFF.

The sample holds one count of this clone. The chain couples TRBV18 to TRBJ2-3; tentative D call: TRBD1 (5 bases). CDR3 size: 15 residues. CDR1 is KGHSH and CDR2 is LQKENI in the germline V gene. V dropped 1 base and J dropped 2 bases, with 10 bases sitting between them. Here the CDR3 reads CASSPREDNTDTQYF. DNA for the CDR3: TGTGCCAGCTCACCACGAGAGGACAACACAGATACGCAGTATTTT.

This clone has just one count. The genes are TRBV7-9 and TRBJ1-1; TRBD1 matches 7 bases. Germline lookup yields CDR1 SEHNR and CDR2 FQNEAQ (reference sequence). The CDR3 totals 16 residues. Germline trimming cut 4 bases from V and 1 base from J; bases unmatched to any gene: 9. The CDR3 DNA sequence: TGTGCCAGCAGCTCAACCCGGACAGGCTCGAACACTGAAGCTTTCTTT. Residues: CASSSTRTGSNTEAFF.

The chain recombines TRBV9 with TRBJ2-6; unclear D gene. This CDR3 region has 14 residues. V lost 3 bases to trimming and J lost 0 bases, with 4 bases between them. CDR1 SGDLS and CDR2 YYNGEE come from the germline V gene. CDR3 nucleotides: TGTGCCAGCAGCGGGACCTCTGGGGCCAACGTCCTGACTTTC. Amino acid sequence: CASSGTSGANVLTF. The entire variable domain, with the rest obtained from reference TRBV9 and TRBJ2-6, is as follows: DSGVTQTPKHLITATGQRVTLRCSPRSGDLSVYWYQQSLDQGLQFLIQYYNGEERAKGNILERFSAQQFPDLHSELNLSSLELGDSALYFCASSGTSGANVLTFGAGSRLTVL.

The V and J genes are TRBV7-9 and TRBJ1-1, with 8 bases aligning to TRBD1. CDR1 SEHNR and CDR2 FQNEAQ come from the germline V gene (reference sequence). The V gene end was trimmed by 2 bases and the J gene end by 6 bases; junction bases not matched to a gene: 8. The CDR3 runs 15 residues. DNA for the CDR3: TGTGCCAGCAGCTTATCTGGACAGGGTTCGGCTGAAGCTTTCTTT. Residues: CASSLSGQGSAEAFF.

The CDR3 DNA sequence: TGTGCCAGCACGGATCCAGGGGCGAACACTGAAGCTTTCTTT. It specifies CASTDPGANTEAFF. The chain links TRBV2 to TRBJ1-1; possible D gene TRBD1, 6 bases. Trimming took 7 bases from V and 1 from J, leaving 13 bases between them. The CDR3 is 14 amino acids. Germline CDR1 and CDR2: SNHLY and FYNNEI.